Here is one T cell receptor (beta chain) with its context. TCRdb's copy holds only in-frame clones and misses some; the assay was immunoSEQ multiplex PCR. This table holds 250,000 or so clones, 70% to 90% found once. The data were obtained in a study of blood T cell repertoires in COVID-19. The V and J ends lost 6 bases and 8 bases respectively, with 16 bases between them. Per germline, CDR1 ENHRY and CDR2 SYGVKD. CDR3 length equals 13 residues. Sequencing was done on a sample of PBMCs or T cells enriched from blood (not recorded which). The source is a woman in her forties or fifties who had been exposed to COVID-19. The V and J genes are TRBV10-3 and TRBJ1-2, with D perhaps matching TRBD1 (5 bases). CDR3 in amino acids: CAIRGTGSEGYTF. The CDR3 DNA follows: TGTGCCATCAGGGGAACAGGTTCCGAAGGCTACACCTTC.